What follows are 20 T cell receptor beta chains derived from one specimen sequenced in a study of long-term antiretroviral therapy in people with HIV. The assay used was immunoSEQ (version v3.0), run at survey level. Produced via immunoSEQ multiplex PCR; TCRdb's table is partial and in-frame only. The sample has about 32,000 clones, 85% seen once. Source: unsorted PBMCs, taken about 3.3 years after starting antiretroviral therapy. These receptors were collected from a man between 18 and 29 years old with HIV.

This clone was seen a single time. The chain carries TRBV4-1 and TRBJ1-5; the D gene is possibly TRBD1 (6 bases). V shed 2 bases and J shed 3 bases, with 8 bases lying between them. Germline loops: CDR1 MGHRA, CDR2 YSYEKL. The CDR3 contains 14 residues. The CDR3 DNA is TGCGCCAGCAGCCAACAGGGGTTCAATCAGCCCCAGCATTTT. This encodes CASSQQGFNQPQHF.

The chain has TRBV9 and TRBJ1-5; 9 positions agree with TRBD1. The V gene end was trimmed by 3 bases and the J gene end by 3 bases; junction bases not matched to a gene: 4. Germline CDR1 and CDR2: SGDLS and YYNGEE. This CDR3 has 15 amino acids. CDR3 residues: CASSAGTGLNQPQHF. DNA for the CDR3: TGTGCCAGCAGCGCCGGGACAGGGCTCAATCAGCCCCAGCATTTT.

The chain carries TRBV10-3 and TRBJ2-1; TRBD1 might be the D (6 bases). The V end lost 0 bases, the J end lost 0 bases, and 9 bases lay between the germline ends. The V gene's germline CDR1 is ENHRY and CDR2 SYGVKD. This CDR3 is built from 16 residues. CDR3 sequence (DNA): TGTGCCATCAGTGAGTCGAGGGGACACTCCTACAATGAGCAGTTCTTC. Its protein is CAISESRGHSYNEQFF.

The genes are TRBV14 and TRBJ1-2; D may be TRBD1 (5 bases). Germline CDR1 and CDR2: SGHDN and FVKESK. V lost 7 bases, J lost 0 bases, and 12 bases lay in between. This CDR3 contains 14 residues. CDR3 sequence reads: CASKGAGPNYGYTF. The CDR3 DNA reads TGTGCCAGCAAAGGGGCAGGACCTAACTATGGCTACACCTTC.

The chain employs TRBV5-4 and TRBJ2-1; 7 bases are shared with TRBD2. The CDR3 covers 15 residues. From germline, CDR1 is SGHNT and CDR2 YYREEE (reference sequence). Trimming cost V 1 base and J 1 base; bases outside gene matches: 2. CDR3 coding DNA: TGTGCCAGCAGCTTGAGCGGGGAATCCTACAATGAGCAGTTCTTC. Translating it yields CASSLSGESYNEQFF.

The chain has TRBV7-6 and TRBJ2-7; 7 positions match TRBD1. The CDR3 covers 17 residues. V dropped 1 base and J dropped 0; count of bases not matched to a gene: 9. Per germline, CDR1 SGHVS and CDR2 FNYEAQ. CDR3 residues: CASSLGLRTGNSYEQYF. CDR3 DNA sequence: TGTGCCAGCAGCTTAGGATTGCGGACAGGAAACTCCTACGAGCAGTACTTC.

The chain combines TRBV6-1 with TRBJ1-1; D is undetermined. Germline V CDR1 and CDR2: MNHNS, SASEGT. The CDR3 is 13 residues long. Trimming removed 6 bases at V and 1 base at J, with 9 bases between. The CDR3 sequence: CASSAMENTEAFF. The CDR3 nucleotides are TGTGCCAGCAGCGCGATGGAGAACACTGAAGCTTTCTTT.

The chain recombines TRBV23-1 with TRBJ2-1; 8 bases are shared with TRBD2. TRBV23-1 is noted as an ORF with a role that remains uncertain. CDR3 size: 16 residues. Trimming at V came to 4 bases and at J to 3 bases, leaving 8 bases not matched to a gene. The CDR3, as DNA: TGCGCCAGCAGTCCCCCCCTAGCGGGCGACTACAATGAGCAGTTCTTC. This encodes CASSPPLAGDYNEQFF.

This chain links TRBV7-6 with TRBJ2-2; a weak D match, TRBD2 (6 bases). The CDR3 length is 15 residues. Germline lookup yields CDR1 SGHVS and CDR2 FNYEAQ. Trimming left V 6 bases short and J 7 bases short, with 18 bases between. DNA for the CDR3: TGTGCCAGCAGTCCCCCTGCCGGGGGAATCGGGGAGCTGTTTTTT. This gives the protein CASSPPAGGIGELFF.

The V call is TRBV12-5, the J call TRBJ1-1; D unresolved. CDR1 and CDR2 (germline): LGHNT, FRNRAP. CDR3 length: 14 residues. The V end lost 3 bases, the J end lost 1 base, and 9 bases lay between the germline ends. CDR3 sequence reads: CASGLAGKNTEAFF. The CDR3 coding sequence is TGTGCTAGTGGTTTAGCGGGGAAGAACACTGAAGCTTTCTTT.

The gene calls are TRBV28 and TRBJ1-1, with D hard to call. The CDR3 sequence is 17 residues long. Germline values: CDR1 MDHEN, CDR2 SYDVKM. V was trimmed by 2 bases and J by 3 bases, leaving 19 bases between them. DNA of the CDR3: TGTGCCAGCAGTTTAAGCCCTCGGACGGCCGATGACACTGAAGCTTTCTTT. It encodes CASSLSPRTADDTEAFF.

This rearrangement joins TRBV2 to TRBJ1-1; D is uncertain. With 1 base removed from V and 6 bases from J, the gap between germline ends came to 18 bases. There are 16 residues in the CDR3. Germline V CDR1 and CDR2: SNHLY, FYNNEI. In nucleotides, the CDR3 is TGTGCCAGCAGTGAAGTCTACGCCACTCATCCCCCTGAAGCTTTCTTT. The encoded protein is CASSEVYATHPPEAFF.

V and J are TRBV10-2 and TRBJ1-1, with D unresolved. This CDR3 region has 13 residues. V was shortened by 6 bases and J by 4 bases, with 12 bases between the two germline ends. Looked up from germline, CDR1 is WSHSY and CDR2 is SAAADI. As DNA, the CDR3 is TGCGCCAGCAGGGAGGGAGGCACCACTGAAGCTTTCTTT. This codes for CASREGGTTEAFF.

V is TRBV28 and J is TRBJ1-3; D is perhaps TRBD1 (5 bases). The germline CDR1 and CDR2 sequences are MDHEN and SYDVKM. Between the trimmed V and J ends, which lost 10 bases and 6 bases, there was a span of 16 bases. This CDR3 contains 13 residues. The CDR3 DNA reads TGTGCCATTGGTAGGGGCAAGGAAAACACCATATATTTT. Encoded protein: CAIGRGKENTIYF. Based on the CDR3 plus reference TRBV28 and TRBJ1-3, the full variable domain is DVKVTQSSRYLVKRTGEKVFLECVQDMDHENMFWYRQDPGLGLRLIYFSYDVKMKEKGDIPEGYSVSREKKERFSLILESASTNQTSMYLCAIGRGKENTIYFGEGSWLTVV.

The CDR3 bases are TGTGCCAGCAGCGTAGCTACCCAGGGAACAATAAACACTGAAGCTTTCTTT. Encoded protein: CASSVATQGTINTEAFF. The chain uses TRBV9 and TRBJ1-1, with a tentative D call TRBD1 (5 bases). V lost 0 bases and J 2 bases, leaving 17 bases between the germline ends. The CDR3 has 17 residues. CDR1 and CDR2 (germline): SGDLS, YYNGEE. Full variable domain (outside the CDR3, taken from reference TRBV9 and TRBJ1-1): DSGVTQTPKHLITATGQRVTLRCSPRSGDLSVYWYQQSLDQGLQFLIQYYNGEERAKGNILERFSAQQFPDLHSELNLSSLELGDSALYFCASSVATQGTINTEAFFGQGTRLTVV.

In DNA form, the CDR3 reads TGTGCCAGCAGCCTACGGAGGACAGGGAAGCACGAGCAGTACTTC. Encoded protein: CASSLRRTGKHEQYF. The chain carries TRBV21-1 and TRBJ2-7; the table's D call, TRBD1, was not checked against the DNA. TRBV21-1 is shown as a pseudogene. CDR3 length: 15 amino acids.

J is TRBJ2-1 and V is TRBV5-4; no definite D call. This CDR3 spans 13 amino acids. Per the germline V gene, CDR1 is SGHNT and CDR2 is YYREEE (reference sequence). Trimming left V 1 base short and J 7 bases short, with 9 bases between. In DNA, the CDR3 is TGTGCCAGCAGCTTGCAGCTAGTAAATGAGCAGTTCTTC. Translation: CASSLQLVNEQFF.

V is TRBV10-3 and J is TRBJ1-2; TRBD1 matches 9 bases. CDR3 length: 14 residues. Germline-derived CDR1 and CDR2 are ENHRY and SYGVKD. The ends lost 4 bases at V and 8 bases at J; junction bases unmatched: 8. CDR3 coding DNA: TGTGCCATCAGTGCGTCAACAGGGGGCATGGGCTACACCTTC. Translating it yields CAISASTGGMGYTF.

This clone was detected a few times. The CDR3 DNA follows: TGTGCCAGCAGTGAAGGGGCGGGAAGAGGTCCGGGCTATGGCTACACCTTC. This gives the protein CASSEGAGRGPGYGYTF. The chain recombines TRBV2 with TRBJ1-2; unclear D gene. CDR3 length: 17 amino acids. V was clipped by 1 base and J by 4 bases, with 19 bases between them. Germline V gene data show CDR1 as SNHLY and CDR2 as FYNNEI.

The chain is built from TRBV19 and TRBJ2-1; 9 bases are a match to TRBD2. Germline V gives CDR1 LNHDA, CDR2 SQIVND (reference sequence). The CDR3 sequence is 14 residues long. V was clipped by 2 bases and J by 7 bases; unmatched bases: 3. The CDR3 nucleotides read TGTGCCAGTAGTATAAGGGGACTAGCAAATGAGCAGTTCTTC. Its translation is CASSIRGLANEQFF.